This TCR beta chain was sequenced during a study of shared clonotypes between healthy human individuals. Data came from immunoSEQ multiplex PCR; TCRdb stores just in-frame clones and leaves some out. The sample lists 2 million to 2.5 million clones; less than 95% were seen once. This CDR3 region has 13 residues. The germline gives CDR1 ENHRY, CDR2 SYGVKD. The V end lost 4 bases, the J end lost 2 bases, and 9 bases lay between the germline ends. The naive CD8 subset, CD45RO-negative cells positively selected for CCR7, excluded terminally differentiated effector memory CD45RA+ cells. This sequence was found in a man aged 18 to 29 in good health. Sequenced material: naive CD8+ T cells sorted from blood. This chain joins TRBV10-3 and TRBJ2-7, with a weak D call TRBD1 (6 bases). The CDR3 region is CAISGDITYEQYF. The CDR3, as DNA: TGTGCCATCAGTGGGGACATCACCTACGAGCAGTACTTC.